This T cell receptor beta chain originates from a study of OX40 agonist ivuxolimab in advanced cancers. Study as a whole: A history of anti-PD-1, anti-PD-L1 or anti-CTLA-4 therapy was acceptable, and around 36% had some. Study-level findings and limits: CD4+ T cells averaged fewer expanded clones than CD8+ T cells. Circulating CD4+ and CD8+ T cells showed clonal expansion by week 6 at 0.1 to 3.0 mg/kg.

Anyone with autoimmune disease history or systemic immunosuppression was excluded. The method was immunoSEQ multiplex PCR; TCRdb's version includes in-frame clones alone and lacks a portion of them. This sample yields roughly 120,000 clones, of which about 90% are seen a single time; 0.7% to 0.85% belongs to the top ten. The germline V gene has CDR1 MDHEN and CDR2 SYDVKM. The CDR3 length is 17 residues. V lost 3 bases, J lost 6 bases, and 15 bases stayed unmatched. Note on this clone: The target antigen is unknown.

The origin of this receptor is an adult with an advanced solid tumor such as melanoma, head and neck, liver or kidney cancer. The material was CD4+ or CD8+ T cells sorted from blood, obtained in a trial of the OX40 agonist ivuxolimab. The V gene is TRBV28, the J gene TRBJ2-7; 9 bases are shared with TRBD1. The chain's CDR3 is CASSLGRWDRESSEQYF. For the CDR3, the DNA is TGTGCCAGCAGTTTGGGCCGGTGGGACAGGGAGTCGAGCGAGCAGTACTTC.